What follows describes a single TCR beta chain. Its antigen is not known. Germline lookup yields CDR1 SGHTA and CDR2 FQGTGA. V gave up 5 bases and J gave up 5 bases, with 4 bases separating them. The CDR3 runs 11 residues. PCR amplification relied on 60 Vbeta primers (plus 13 Jbeta primers). Clones were sequenced by immunoSEQ multiplex PCR, and TCRdb holds only the in-frame ones, with some missing. This table lists approximately 110,000 clones. This entry comes from a study of cytomegalovirus exposure and HLA in healthy donors. General study results and limits: Some V segments (TRBV6-2 and TRBV6-3 among them) were excluded as indistinguishable. A later look showed TCR association rates differing by HLA locus, highest for DRB1 and lowest for HLA-C.

This clonotype originated in a man aged 35-49 years in good health and CMV-seropositive. The sequenced material came from PBMCs. The chain couples TRBV7-3 to TRBJ2-1; D gene uncertain. The chain's CDR3 is CASSLDNEQFF. CDR3 nucleotide sequence: TGTGCCAGCAGCCTAGACAATGAGCAGTTCTTC.